A single sample is the source of the 10 T cell receptor beta chains below, sequenced in a study of PD-1 blockade in mismatch repair-deficient tumors. Using immunoSEQ multiplex PCR, the repertoire was profiled, and TCRdb retains in-frame clones only, with some absent. The data hold under 50,000 clones, with 75% to 90% observed a single time. The sample consisted of PBMCs, taken approximately 9 months after starting pembrolizumab. All receptors derive from an adult with mismatch repair-deficient cancer.

This clone was observed a single time. The gene calls are TRBV27 and TRBJ1-5, with D perhaps TRBD1 (5 bases). The V and J ends lost 11 bases and 0 bases respectively, with 23 bases between them. The V gene's germline CDR1 is MNHEY and CDR2 SMNVEV (reference sequence). CDR3 length: 17 residues. The CDR3, as DNA: TGTGCCGGCTCAGTTAAAGGGGAAGGATATAGCAATCAGCCCCAGCATTTT. Residues: CAGSVKGEGYSNQPQHF.

This chain joins TRBV7-2 and TRBJ2-7; 10 positions agree with TRBD2. Germline CDR1 reads SGHTA; CDR2 reads FQGNSA. Losses at the gene ends were 5 bases for V and 0 bases for J; bases not matched to a gene: 4. This CDR3 region has 15 residues. Here the CDR3 reads CASSTRTSGSYEQYF. DNA of the CDR3: TGTGCCAGCAGCACCCGGACTAGCGGCTCCTACGAGCAGTACTTC.

The V gene is TRBV2, the J gene TRBJ2-7; 8 bases are a match to TRBD2. Germline V gene lookup returns CDR1 SNHLY and CDR2 FYNNEI. CDR3 length: 16 residues. V was clipped by 5 bases and J by 3 bases; unmatched bases: 12. DNA for the CDR3: TGTGCCAGCAGTTACGCCCGACTAGCGCCCAACTACGAGCAGTACTTC. Translated: CASSYARLAPNYEQYF.

CDR3 in amino acids: CASSPGYTEAFF. The CDR3, as DNA: TGTGCCAGTAGCCCAGGGTATACTGAAGCTTTCTTT. The gene calls are TRBV19 and TRBJ1-1; perhaps TRBD1 as D (5 bases). Germline lookup yields CDR1 LNHDA and CDR2 SQIVND (reference sequence). V was shortened by 6 bases and J by 5 bases, with 10 bases between the two germline ends. There are 12 residues in the CDR3. The full variable domain, rest sourced from reference TRBV19 and TRBJ1-1, is DGGITQSPKYLFRKEGQNVTLSCEQNLNHDAMYWYRQDPGQGLRLIYYSQIVNDFQKGDIAEGYSVSREKKESFPLTVTSAQKNPTAFYLCASSPGYTEAFFGQGTRLTVV.

This clone came up a few times. This chain uses TRBV5-6 with TRBJ2-7, with D perhaps matching TRBD1 (5 bases). Germline loops: CDR1 SGHDT, CDR2 YYEEEE. V was pared by 0 bases and J by 3 bases, with 10 bases between. This CDR3 is 14 amino acids long. The DNA for the CDR3 is TGTGCCAGCAGCTTGGGGCAGGGCTACTACGAGCAGTACTTC. Amino acid sequence: CASSLGQGYYEQYF.

The CDR3 coding sequence is TGCAGTGCTATACAAGAGACCCAGTACTTC. Translation gives CSAIQETQYF. The J gene is TRBJ2-5, the V gene TRBV20-1, with D uncertain. Trimming took 4 bases from V and 2 from J, leaving 2 bases between them. Germline V gives CDR1 DFQATT, CDR2 SNEGSKA (reference sequence). CDR3 length: 10 residues.

This chain links TRBV11-1 with TRBJ2-7, with 8 bases matching TRBD1. Germline V gene data show CDR1 as SGHAT and CDR2 as FQDESV (reference sequence). This CDR3 comprises 15 residues. The V gene end was trimmed by 0 bases and the J gene end by 7 bases; junction bases not matched to a gene: 8. DNA for the CDR3: TGTGCCAGCAGCTTAGCCCCGGGACAGGTATTGGAGCAGTACTTC. Protein product: CASSLAPGQVLEQYF.

Regarding this clone: The sample carries other DNA sequences with the same CDR3. The rearrangement links TRBV6-1 to TRBJ1-5; TRBD1 aligns across 8 bases. Trimming took 0 bases from V and 4 from J; bases not matched to a gene: 5. There are 16 residues in the CDR3. CDR1 is MNHNS, CDR2 SASEGT, per germline. CDR3 nucleotide sequence: TGTGCCAGCAGTGAAGCGCGTCGGACAGGGAATCAGCCCCAGCATTTT. Encoded protein: CASSEARRTGNQPQHF.

The chain recombines TRBV5-1 with TRBJ1-1; no definite D call. CDR3 size: 13 residues. V was shortened by 0 bases and J by 10 bases, with 13 bases between the two germline ends. Germline CDR1 is SGHRS and CDR2 is YFSETQ. Here the CDR3 DNA reads TGCGCCAGCAGCTTGGGTGGGAGGAGGACAGCTTTCTTT. It encodes CASSLGGRRTAFF.

The rearrangement links TRBV9 to TRBJ1-1; no definite D call. Trimming removed 0 bases from V and 1 base from J, with 7 bases in between. Per germline, CDR1 SGDLS and CDR2 YYNGEE. This CDR3 has 14 residues. The CDR3, as DNA: TGTGCCAGCAGCGTAGTGCCAGGGAACACTGAAGCTTTCTTT. Amino acids: CASSVVPGNTEAFF. The full variable domain, with the rest looked up from reference TRBV9 and TRBJ1-1, is DSGVTQTPKHLITATGQRVTLRCSPRSGDLSVYWYQQSLDQGLQFLIQYYNGEERAKGNILERFSAQQFPDLHSELNLSSLELGDSALYFCASSVVPGNTEAFFGQGTRLTVV.